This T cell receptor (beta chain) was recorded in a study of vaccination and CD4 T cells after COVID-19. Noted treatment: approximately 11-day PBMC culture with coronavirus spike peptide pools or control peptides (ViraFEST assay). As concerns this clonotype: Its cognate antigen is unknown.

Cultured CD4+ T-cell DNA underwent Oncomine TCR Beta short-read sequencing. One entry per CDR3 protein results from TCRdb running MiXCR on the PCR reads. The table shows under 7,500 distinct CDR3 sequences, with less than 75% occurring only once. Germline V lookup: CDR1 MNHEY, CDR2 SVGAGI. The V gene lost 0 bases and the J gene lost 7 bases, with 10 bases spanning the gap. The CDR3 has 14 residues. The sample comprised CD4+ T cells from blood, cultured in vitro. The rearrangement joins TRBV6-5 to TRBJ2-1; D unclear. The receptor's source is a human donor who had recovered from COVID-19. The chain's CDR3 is CASSYSWGWNEQFF. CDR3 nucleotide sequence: TGTGCCAGCAGTTACTCTTGGGGATGGAATGAGCAGTTCTTC.